Below are 25 T cell receptor beta chains sequenced from a single sample in a study of beta chain features in type 1 diabetes. cDNA synthesis used the whole RNA isolate, giving expressed TCRB sequences. Repertoires were generated with immunoSEQ multiplex PCR, while TCRdb's copy carries only in-frame clones and drops some. The profile covers 140,000 to 150,000 clones, with 10% appearing a single time and 1.3% taken by the ten largest. The sample taken for sequencing was naive CD4+ T cells from blood. Receptors originate from a man aged 18 to 29 in good health.

This chain uses TRBV27 with TRBJ2-3; 7 bases line up with TRBD1. Germline trimming cut 4 bases from V and 4 bases from J; bases unmatched to any gene: 5. CDR3 size: 14 residues. Germline CDR1 and CDR2: MNHEY and SMNVEV (reference sequence). The CDR3 sequence is CASSSNRGPDTQYF. As DNA, the CDR3 is TGTGCCAGCAGTTCCAACAGGGGCCCAGATACGCAGTATTTT.

This clone has only a few counts. The chain has TRBV4-3 and TRBJ2-5; TRBD1 might be the D (6 bases). The DNA end is a closer match to TRBJ2-7, so the J assignment may be wrong. The germline V gene has CDR1 LGHNA and CDR2 YSLEER. The CDR3 has 15 residues. The CDR3 DNA follows: TGCGCCAGCAGCCAAAGAGGGGGTCTACCGGGCGAGCAGTACTTC. This translates into CASSQRGGLPGEQYF.

The sample holds a few counts of this clone. The CDR3 DNA sequence: TGTGCCAGCAGTGAAGCGCCAGGGGAGTCCAAAAACATTCAGTACTTC. It encodes CASSEAPGESKNIQYF. The rearrangement links TRBV6-1 to TRBJ2-4; the D gene is possibly TRBD1 (6 bases). This CDR3 is 16 amino acids long. From germline, CDR1 is MNHNS and CDR2 SASEGT. V was trimmed by 0 bases and J by 2 bases, leaving 11 bases between them.

This clone showed up just a few times. J is TRBJ2-4 and V is TRBV6-1; tentatively, D is TRBD1 (6 bases). Per germline, CDR1 MNHNS and CDR2 SASEGT. Trimming shortened V by 1 base and J by 10 bases, and 14 bases separated the two germline ends. There are 14 residues in the CDR3. Written as DNA, the CDR3 is TGTGCCAGCAGTGAAGACCACAGGGTAGGAATTCAGTACTTC. It yields the protein CASSEDHRVGIQYF.

The V gene is TRBV27, the J gene TRBJ1-5; D is possibly TRBD1 (5 bases). CDR1 MNHEY and CDR2 SMNVEV come from the germline V gene (reference sequence). The CDR3 spans 16 residues. Trimming took off 3 bases at V and 5 bases at J, with 17 bases between the two ends. CDR3 region: CASSLGPERFHQPQHF. In nucleotides, the CDR3 is TGTGCCAGCAGTTTGGGGCCCGAAAGGTTTCATCAGCCCCAGCATTTT.

This clone was seen a handful of times. The chain is built from TRBV28 and TRBJ2-3; no clear D. The V end was cut by 7 bases, the J end by 4 bases, with 12 bases between. The CDR3 has 13 residues. Germline-derived CDR1 and CDR2 are MDHEN and SYDVKM. The CDR3 nucleotides are TGTGCCAGCACTCTCGCGAGATCAGATACGCAGTATTTT. This gives the protein CASTLARSDTQYF. The whole variable domain, filled in from reference TRBV28 and TRBJ2-3, reads DVKVTQSSRYLVKRTGEKVFLECVQDMDHENMFWYRQDPGLGLRLIYFSYDVKMKEKGDIPEGYSVSREKKERFSLILESASTNQTSMYLCASTLARSDTQYFGPGTRLTVL.

The chain employs TRBV4-1 and TRBJ2-7; 9 bases align to TRBD1. The CDR3 loop spans 15 amino acids. The germline V gene encodes CDR1 MGHRA and CDR2 YSYEKL. V was clipped by 3 bases and J by 3 bases; unmatched bases: 6. The CDR3 sequence is CASSQPGQGIYEQYF. The CDR3 nucleotides are TGCGCCAGCAGCCAGCCGGGACAGGGTATCTACGAGCAGTACTTC.

This clone has only a few counts. No DNA is shown, since the ends of the CDR3 on it are uncertain; the CDR3 is the one TCRdb lists. V usage is TRBV21-1 and J usage is TRBJ2-1; the table's D call of TRBD1 was not tested on the DNA. TRBV21-1 is classified as a pseudogene. The CDR3 totals 16 residues, both ends included. The CDR3 reads CASSKVGTGIGNEQFF.

This chain uses TRBV11-2 with TRBJ1-5; D gene uncertain. Deletions cut 1 base from V and 6 bases from J, with 7 bases between. CDR1 is SGHAT, CDR2 FQNNGV, per germline. The CDR3 covers 13 residues. The CDR3 loop is CASSLAGGQPQHF. In nucleotides, the CDR3 is TGTGCCAGCAGCTTAGCGGGAGGTCAGCCCCAGCATTTT.

The chain combines TRBV11-3 with TRBJ2-7, with D possibly matching TRBD2 (6 bases). V gave up 3 bases and J gave up 3 bases, with 12 bases separating them. This CDR3 is 14 amino acids long. Looked up from germline, CDR1 is SGHNT and CDR2 is YENEEA. Here the CDR3 DNA reads TGTGCCAGCAGCTTCGGAGGGGCCGACTACGAGCAGTACTTC. Its protein product is CASSFGGADYEQYF.

The table lists this clone with a few counts. The CDR3 region has the DNA TGTGCCTGGGGGGCGCAGGGGGTTCAGCCCCAGCATTTT. It translates to CAWGAQGVQPQHF. The chain couples TRBV30 to TRBJ1-5, with 7 bases fitting TRBD1. The CDR3 totals 13 residues. V lost 5 bases, J lost 6 bases, and 7 bases stayed unmatched. Germline values: CDR1 GTSNPN, CDR2 SVGIG (reference sequence).

This clone was observed a few times. CDR3 bases: TGTGCCAGCAGCTTAAGCAGGCAGGGGATTAACACCGGGGAGCTGTTTTTT. Residues: CASSLSRQGINTGELFF. The chain employs TRBV7-3 and TRBJ2-2; a possible D gene is TRBD1 (6 bases). The germline CDR1 and CDR2 sequences are SGHTA and FQGTGA. This CDR3 spans 17 amino acids. The ends were cut back, 1 base at V and 2 bases at J, with 14 bases in the middle.

This clone was observed many times. The CDR3 sequence: CSVSGQGSTDTQYF. The CDR3 nucleotides are TGCAGCGTCTCGGGACAGGGGAGCACAGATACGCAGTATTTT. The chain has TRBV29-1 and TRBJ2-3, with TRBD1 identical over 10 bases. Germline CDR1 SQVTM, CDR2 ANQGSEA. This CDR3 has 14 amino acids. V lost 6 bases and J lost 0; bases outside the gene matches: 3.

This clone occurred many times. CDR3 residues: CASSAGPDRATGELFF. Here the CDR3 DNA reads TGTGCCAGCAGCGCTGGCCCAGACAGGGCCACCGGGGAGCTGTTTTTT. This rearrangement joins TRBV7-9 to TRBJ2-2, with TRBD1 matching 7 bases. The germline CDR1 and CDR2 sequences are SEHNR and FQNEAQ (reference sequence). The CDR3 extends over 16 amino acids. V was pared by 5 bases and J by 4 bases, with 10 bases of the junction left unmatched.

This rearrangement joins TRBV5-1 to TRBJ2-2; D unclear. CDR3 length equals 14 residues. Germline values: CDR1 SGHRS, CDR2 YFSETQ. V was clipped by 1 base and J by 4 bases, with 8 bases between them. CDR3 in DNA: TGCGCCAGCAGCTTGACAGTGCCCACCGGGGAGCTGTTTTTT. This codes for CASSLTVPTGELFF. The full variable domain, rest sourced from reference TRBV5-1 and TRBJ2-2, is KAGVTQTPRYLIKTRGQQVTLSCSPISGHRSVSWYQQTPGQGLQFLFEYFSETQRNKGNFPGRFSGRQFSNSRSEMNVSTLELGDSALYLCASSLTVPTGELFFGEGSRLTVL.

The genes are TRBV6-6 and TRBJ2-1; 9 bases are shared with TRBD2. V gave up 5 bases and J gave up 10 bases; unmatched junction bases: 6. CDR3 length: 13 amino acids. CDR1 is MNHNY, CDR2 SVGAGI, per germline (reference sequence). CDR3 nucleotide sequence: TGTGCCAGCAGTCGCGGGGGGGCCCGGGAGCAGTTCTTC. This codes for CASSRGGAREQFF.

This chain uses TRBV5-1 with TRBJ2-7; 9 nucleotides line up with TRBD1. In germline, CDR1 is SGHRS, CDR2 YFSETQ. V dropped 4 bases and J dropped 6; count of bases not matched to a gene: 8. The CDR3 sequence is 14 residues long. This CDR3 reads CASSLDRGSLEQYF. CDR3 DNA sequence: TGCGCCAGCAGCCTCGACAGGGGGTCTCTCGAGCAGTACTTC.

The J gene is TRBJ1-6, the V gene TRBV28; 7 nucleotides agree with TRBD1. From germline, CDR1 is MDHEN and CDR2 SYDVKM. V was clipped by 7 bases and J by 6 bases; unmatched bases: 6. This CDR3 spans 14 amino acids. The CDR3 reads CASNRGMSNSPLHF. The CDR3 bases are TGTGCCAGCAACAGGGGCATGAGTAATTCACCCCTCCACTTT.

V usage is TRBV25-1 and J usage is TRBJ1-2; 8 positions agree with TRBD1. There are 15 residues in the CDR3. From germline, CDR1 is MGHDK and CDR2 SYGVNS. Unmatched junction bases numbered 13, after V lost 7 bases and J lost 6 bases. The CDR3 DNA sequence: TGTGCCAGCACCCCCAGCGGACAGGGACCGGATGGCTACACCTTC. Protein product: CASTPSGQGPDGYTF.

This clone was seen more than once but under ten times. This chain links TRBV9 with TRBJ2-2, with D possibly matching TRBD1 (6 bases). The CDR3 loop spans 15 amino acids. Germline V CDR1 and CDR2: SGDLS, YYNGEE. V lost 0 bases and J lost 7, with 13 bases in between. The DNA of the CDR3 is TGTGCCAGCAGCGTAGGTCAGGGGATGGGCGGGGAGCTGTTTTTT. Translated, it gives CASSVGQGMGGELFF.

The V gene is TRBV7-2, the J gene TRBJ1-4; the match to TRBD1 covers 7 bases. Trimming took 5 bases from V and 1 from J; bases not matched to a gene: 4. Germline CDR1 and CDR2: SGHTA and FQGNSA. The CDR3 contains 15 residues. For the CDR3, the DNA is TGTGCCAGCAGCCGGAACAGGGGAACTAATGAAAAACTGTTTTTT. This translates into CASSRNRGTNEKLFF.

This clone has more than one count but fewer than ten. The chain employs TRBV2 and TRBJ2-4; the D gene is possibly TRBD2 (5 bases). Germline CDR1 reads SNHLY; CDR2 reads FYNNEI. Trimming cost V 2 bases and J 1 base, with 15 bases left between them. The CDR3 covers 17 residues. The CDR3 sequence: CASSERGVPLAKNIQYF. The DNA for the CDR3 is TGTGCCAGCAGTGAACGGGGAGTCCCGTTGGCCAAAAACATTCAGTACTTC.

As DNA, the CDR3 is TGCGCCAGCAGCCAAGTGCCAGGGGGCCAACCGGGAACCTACGAGCAGTACTTC. Its protein product is CASSQVPGGQPGTYEQYF. The gene calls are TRBV4-1 and TRBJ2-7; 8 nucleotides match TRBD1. Germline CDR1 MGHRA, CDR2 YSYEKL. With V trimmed by 1 base and J by 2 bases, 13 bases remained unmatched. The CDR3 is made up of 18 amino acids.

This clone was counted between two and nine times. The chain links TRBV7-2 to TRBJ2-3; 12 bases agree with TRBD2. CDR3 length equals 16 residues. Germline V gene data show CDR1 as SGHTA and CDR2 as FQGNSA. Unmatched junction bases numbered 8, after V lost 5 bases and J lost 5 bases. Written as DNA, the CDR3 is TGTGCCAGCAGCCCAACCCTAGCGGGGGGGGTAGATACGCAGTATTTT. As protein: CASSPTLAGGVDTQYF. Combining the CDR3 with reference TRBV7-2 and TRBJ2-3 gives the whole variable domain GAGVSQSPSNKVTEKGKDVELRCDPISGHTALYWYRQSLGQGLEFLIYFQGNSAPDKSGLPSDRFSAERTGGSVSTLTIQRTQQEDSAVYLCASSPTLAGGVDTQYFGPGTRLTVL.

The chain recombines TRBV11-2 with TRBJ2-3; 7 nucleotides align to TRBD2. The CDR3 runs 17 residues. Germline V gives CDR1 SGHAT, CDR2 FQNNGV. With 1 base clipped from V and 4 bases from J, the junction kept 11 bases outside the gene matches. DNA for the CDR3: TGTGCCAGCAGCTTAGGCGGTGGGGGGGGGTTGGCAGATACGCAGTATTTT. It encodes CASSLGGGGGLADTQYF. Looking up the rest from reference TRBV11-2 and TRBJ2-3 gives the full variable domain: EAGVAQSPRYKIIEKRQSVAFWCNPISGHATLYWYQQILGQGPKLLIQFQNNGVVDDSQLPKDRFSAERLKGVDSTLKIQPAKLEDSAVYLCASSLGGGGGLADTQYFGPGTRLTVL.